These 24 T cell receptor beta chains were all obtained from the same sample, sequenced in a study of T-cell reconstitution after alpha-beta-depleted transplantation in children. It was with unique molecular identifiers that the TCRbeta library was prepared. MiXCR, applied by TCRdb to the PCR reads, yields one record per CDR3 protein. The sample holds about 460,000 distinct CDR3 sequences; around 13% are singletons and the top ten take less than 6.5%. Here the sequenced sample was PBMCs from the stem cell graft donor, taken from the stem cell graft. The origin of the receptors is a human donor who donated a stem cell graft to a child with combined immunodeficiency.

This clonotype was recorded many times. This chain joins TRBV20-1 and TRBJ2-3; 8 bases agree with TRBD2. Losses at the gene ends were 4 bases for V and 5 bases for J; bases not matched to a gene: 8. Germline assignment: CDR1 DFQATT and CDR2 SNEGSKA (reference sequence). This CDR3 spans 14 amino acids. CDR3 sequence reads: CSAIGGGAGDTQYF. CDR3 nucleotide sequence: TGCAGTGCTATCGGGGGGGGTGCAGGAGATACGCAGTATTTT.

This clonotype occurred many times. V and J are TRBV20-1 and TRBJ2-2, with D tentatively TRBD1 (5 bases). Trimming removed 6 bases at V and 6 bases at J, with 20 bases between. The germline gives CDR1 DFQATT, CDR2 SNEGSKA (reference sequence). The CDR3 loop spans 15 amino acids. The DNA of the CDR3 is TGCAGTGCCGACCGTAGTCAGGGCGTTGCCGGGGAGCTGTTTTTT. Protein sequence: CSADRSQGVAGELFF.

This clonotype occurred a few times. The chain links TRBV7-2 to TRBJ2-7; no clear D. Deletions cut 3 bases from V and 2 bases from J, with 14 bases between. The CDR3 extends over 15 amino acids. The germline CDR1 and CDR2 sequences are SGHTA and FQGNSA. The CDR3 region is CASSFGPRKAYEQYF. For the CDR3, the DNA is TGTGCCAGCAGCTTCGGACCGCGGAAAGCCTACGAGCAGTACTTC.

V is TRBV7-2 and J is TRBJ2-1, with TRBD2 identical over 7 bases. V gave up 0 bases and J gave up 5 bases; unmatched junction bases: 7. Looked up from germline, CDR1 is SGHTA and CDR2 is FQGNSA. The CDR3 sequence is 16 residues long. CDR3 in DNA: TGTGCCAGCAGCTTAGCGAGGTGGCGGGGGAACAATGAGCAGTTCTTC. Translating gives CASSLARWRGNNEQFF. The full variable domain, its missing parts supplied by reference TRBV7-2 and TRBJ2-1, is GAGVSQSPSNKVTEKGKDVELRCDPISGHTALYWYRQSLGQGLEFLIYFQGNSAPDKSGLPSDRFSAERTGGSVSTLTIQRTQQEDSAVYLCASSLARWRGNNEQFFGPGTRLTVL.

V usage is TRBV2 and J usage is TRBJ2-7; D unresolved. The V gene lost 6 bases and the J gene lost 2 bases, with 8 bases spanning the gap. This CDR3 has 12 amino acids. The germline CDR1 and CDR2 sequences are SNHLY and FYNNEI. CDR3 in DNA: TGTGCCAGCAGCGGTCTAGCCTACGAGCAGTACTTC. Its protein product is CASSGLAYEQYF.

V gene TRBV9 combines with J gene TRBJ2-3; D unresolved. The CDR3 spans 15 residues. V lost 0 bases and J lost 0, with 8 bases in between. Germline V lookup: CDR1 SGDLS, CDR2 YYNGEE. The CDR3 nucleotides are TGTGCCAGCAGCGTAGAGGGCCAAAGCACAGATACGCAGTATTTT. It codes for CASSVEGQSTDTQYF. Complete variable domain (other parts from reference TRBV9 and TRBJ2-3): DSGVTQTPKHLITATGQRVTLRCSPRSGDLSVYWYQQSLDQGLQFLIQYYNGEERAKGNILERFSAQQFPDLHSELNLSSLELGDSALYFCASSVEGQSTDTQYFGPGTRLTVL.

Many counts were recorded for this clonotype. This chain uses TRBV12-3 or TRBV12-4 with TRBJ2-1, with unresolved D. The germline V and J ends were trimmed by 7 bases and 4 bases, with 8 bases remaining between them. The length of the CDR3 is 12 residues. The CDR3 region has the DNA TGTGCCAGCAAGGATCGATACAATGAGCAGTTCTTC. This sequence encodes CASKDRYNEQFF.

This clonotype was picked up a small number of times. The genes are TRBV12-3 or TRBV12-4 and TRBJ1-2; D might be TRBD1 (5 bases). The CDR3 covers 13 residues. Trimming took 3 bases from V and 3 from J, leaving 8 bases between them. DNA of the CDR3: TGTGCCAGCAGTTTGATGACAGACTATGGCTACACCTTC. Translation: CASSLMTDYGYTF.

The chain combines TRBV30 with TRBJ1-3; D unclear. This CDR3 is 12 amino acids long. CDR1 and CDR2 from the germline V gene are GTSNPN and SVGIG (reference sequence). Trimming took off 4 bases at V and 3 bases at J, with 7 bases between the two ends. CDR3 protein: CAWKAGGNTIYF. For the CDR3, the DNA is TGTGCCTGGAAAGCCGGTGGAAACACCATATATTTT.

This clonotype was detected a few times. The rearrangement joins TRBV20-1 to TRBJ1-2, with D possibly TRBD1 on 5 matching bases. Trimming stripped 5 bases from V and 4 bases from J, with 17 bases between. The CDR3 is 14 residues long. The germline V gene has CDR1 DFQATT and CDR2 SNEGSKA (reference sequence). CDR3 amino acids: CSAVPLGGTYGYTF. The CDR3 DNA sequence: TGCAGTGCTGTCCCCTTAGGAGGGACCTATGGCTACACCTTC.

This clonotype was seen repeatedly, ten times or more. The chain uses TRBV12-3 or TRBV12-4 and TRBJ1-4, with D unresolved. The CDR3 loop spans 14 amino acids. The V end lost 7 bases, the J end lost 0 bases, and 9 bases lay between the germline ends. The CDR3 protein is CASTVTATNEKLFF. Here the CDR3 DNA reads TGTGCCAGCACTGTGACCGCAACTAATGAAAAACTGTTTTTT.

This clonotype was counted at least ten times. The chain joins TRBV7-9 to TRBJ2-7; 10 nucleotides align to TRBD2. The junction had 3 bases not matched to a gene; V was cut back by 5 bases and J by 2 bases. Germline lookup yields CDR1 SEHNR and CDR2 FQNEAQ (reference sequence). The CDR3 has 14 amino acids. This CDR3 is CASSGLAEAYEQYF. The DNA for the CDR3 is TGTGCCAGCAGCGGACTAGCGGAAGCCTACGAGCAGTACTTC.

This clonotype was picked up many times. CDR3 DNA sequence: TGTGCCATCAGCGAGACTAGCGGGGCTGAAGAGACCCAGTACTTC. Translated, it gives CAISETSGAEETQYF. The chain is built from TRBV10-3 and TRBJ2-5, with 11 nucleotides matching TRBD2. This CDR3 comprises 15 residues. Unmatched junction bases numbered 6, after V lost 6 bases and J lost 3 bases. The germline V gene encodes CDR1 ENHRY and CDR2 SYGVKD.

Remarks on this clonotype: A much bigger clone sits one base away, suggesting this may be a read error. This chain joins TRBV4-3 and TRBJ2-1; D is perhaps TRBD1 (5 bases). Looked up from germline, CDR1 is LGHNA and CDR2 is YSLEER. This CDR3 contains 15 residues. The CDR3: CASSQEDTTYNEEFF. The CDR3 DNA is TGCGCCAGCAGCCAAGAGGACACGACCTACAATGAGGAGTTCTTC.

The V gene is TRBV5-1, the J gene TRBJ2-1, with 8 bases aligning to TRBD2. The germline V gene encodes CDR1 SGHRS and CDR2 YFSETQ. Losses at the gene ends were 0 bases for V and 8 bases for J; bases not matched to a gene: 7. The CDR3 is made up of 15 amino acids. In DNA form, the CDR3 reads TGCGCCAGCAGCTTGGCGGGAGGGTCCCCAGATGAGCAGTTCTTC. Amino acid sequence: CASSLAGGSPDEQFF.

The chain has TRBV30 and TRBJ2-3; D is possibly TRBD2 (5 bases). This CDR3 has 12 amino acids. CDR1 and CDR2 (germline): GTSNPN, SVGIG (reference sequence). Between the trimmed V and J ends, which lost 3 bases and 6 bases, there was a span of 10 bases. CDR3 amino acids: CAWRDFGDTQYF. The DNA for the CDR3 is TGTGCCTGGAGGGACTTCGGCGATACGCAGTATTTT. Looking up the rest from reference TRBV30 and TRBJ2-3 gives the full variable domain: SQTIHQWPATLVQPVGSPLSLECTVEGTSNPNLYWYRQAAGRGLQLLFYSVGIGQISSEVPQNLSASRPQDRQFILSSKKLLLSDSGFYLCAWRDFGDTQYFGPGTRLTVL.

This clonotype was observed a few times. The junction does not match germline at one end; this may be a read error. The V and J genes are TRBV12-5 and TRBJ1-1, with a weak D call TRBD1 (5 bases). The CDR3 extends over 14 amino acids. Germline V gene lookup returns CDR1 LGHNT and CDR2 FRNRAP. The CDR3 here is CASGSRGGSTEAFF. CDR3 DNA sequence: TGTGCTAGTGGTTCACGGGGGGGAAGCACTGAAGCTTTTTTT.

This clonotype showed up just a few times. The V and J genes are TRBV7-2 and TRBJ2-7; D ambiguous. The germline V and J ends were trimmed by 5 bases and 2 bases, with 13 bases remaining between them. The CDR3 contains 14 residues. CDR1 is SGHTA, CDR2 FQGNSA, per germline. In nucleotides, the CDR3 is TGTGCCAGCAGCCCCCGAGTCCCCACCTACGAGCAGTACTTC. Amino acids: CASSPRVPTYEQYF.

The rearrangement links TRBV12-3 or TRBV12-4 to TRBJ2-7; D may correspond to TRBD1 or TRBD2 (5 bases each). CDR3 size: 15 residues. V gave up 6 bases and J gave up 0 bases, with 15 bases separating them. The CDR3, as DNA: TGTGCCAGCAGCGACGCGTGGGGGAGCTCCTACGAGCAGTACTTC. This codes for CASSDAWGSSYEQYF.

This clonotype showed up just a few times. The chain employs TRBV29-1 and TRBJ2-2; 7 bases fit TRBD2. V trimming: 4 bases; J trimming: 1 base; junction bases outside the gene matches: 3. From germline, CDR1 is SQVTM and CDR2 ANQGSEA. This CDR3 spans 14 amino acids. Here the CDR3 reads CSVGGGRNTGELFF. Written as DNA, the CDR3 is TGCAGCGTTGGAGGCGGGAGGAACACCGGGGAGCTGTTTTTT.

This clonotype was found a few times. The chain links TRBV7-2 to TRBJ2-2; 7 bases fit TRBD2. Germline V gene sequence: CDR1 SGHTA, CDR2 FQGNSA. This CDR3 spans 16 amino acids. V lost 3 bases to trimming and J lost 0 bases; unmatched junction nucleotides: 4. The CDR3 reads CASSFTAGTNTGELFF. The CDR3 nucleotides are TGTGCCAGCAGCTTTACAGCGGGGACGAACACCGGGGAGCTGTTTTTT.

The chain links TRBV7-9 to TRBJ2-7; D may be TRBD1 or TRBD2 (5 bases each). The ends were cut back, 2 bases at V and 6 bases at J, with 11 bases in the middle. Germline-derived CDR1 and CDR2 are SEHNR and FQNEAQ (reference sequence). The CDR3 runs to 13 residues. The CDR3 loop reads CASSLTGAPEQYF. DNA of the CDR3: TGTGCCAGCAGCTTAACCGGGGCGCCCGAGCAGTACTTC.

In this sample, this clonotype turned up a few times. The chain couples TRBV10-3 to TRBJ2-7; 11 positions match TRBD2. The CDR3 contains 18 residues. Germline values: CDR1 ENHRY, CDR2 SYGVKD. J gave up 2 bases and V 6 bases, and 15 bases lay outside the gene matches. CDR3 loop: CAIRPGTSGIPGAYEQYF. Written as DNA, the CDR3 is TGTGCCATCAGACCTGGGACTAGCGGAATTCCTGGGGCCTACGAGCAGTACTTC.

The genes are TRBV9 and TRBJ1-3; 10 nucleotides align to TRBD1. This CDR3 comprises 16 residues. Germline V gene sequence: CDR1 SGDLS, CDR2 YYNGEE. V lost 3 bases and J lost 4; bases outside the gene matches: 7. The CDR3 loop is CASSASGTGDGNTIYF. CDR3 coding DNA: TGTGCCAGCAGCGCCTCCGGGACAGGGGACGGAAACACCATATATTTT.